These 30 T cell receptor beta chains share one sample of origin, sequenced in a study of cytomegalovirus exposure and HLA in healthy donors (dated by TCRdb to 2016 to 2017). The library was generated by the immunoSEQ multiplex PCR assay. The multiplex PCR relied on a mix of 60 forward primers for TCR Vbeta segments and 13 reverse primers for TCR Jbeta segments. TCRdb limited this immuneACCESS table to in-frame rearrangements with V and J called. A share of clones is missing; checked studies link under half to unresolved V genes, and the rest is unexplained. The sample contains around 200,000 clones, approximately 80% of them found a single time. Of the sample, 1.4% is held by the ten largest clones. The sample comprised PBMCs. Every receptor here comes from a girl aged 5 to 17 in good health and CMV-seronegative.

This chain connects TRBV27 to TRBJ2-7; D may be TRBD2 (5 bases). Germline CDR1 MNHEY, CDR2 SMNVEV (reference sequence). This CDR3 has 15 residues. The V gene lost 6 bases and the J gene lost 0 bases, with 15 bases spanning the gap. The CDR3 sequence: CASSSFGLSSYEQYF. In nucleotides, the CDR3 is TGTGCCAGCAGCTCGTTCGGACTGAGCTCCTACGAGCAGTACTTC.

V and J are TRBV11-2 and TRBJ2-1; D is uncertain. This CDR3 has 15 amino acids. Germline CDR1 reads SGHAT; CDR2 reads FQNNGV. V was clipped by 0 bases and J by 4 bases, with 10 bases between them. The CDR3 here is CASSLDPGRYNEQFF. The CDR3 DNA reads TGTGCCAGCAGCTTAGATCCGGGTAGGTACAATGAGCAGTTCTTC.

This clone was observed a handful of times. J is TRBJ2-2 and V is TRBV6-4; 7 nucleotides match TRBD2. Trimming cost V 5 bases and J 7 bases; bases outside gene matches: 7. The CDR3 is 14 amino acids. Looked up from germline, CDR1 is MRHNA and CDR2 is SNTAGT. The CDR3 sequence: CASSSLADDGELFF. In DNA, the CDR3 is TGTGCCAGCAGTAGTCTAGCGGATGACGGGGAGCTGTTTTTT.

CDR3: CASSEDRGLYNEQFF. The CDR3 DNA is TGTGCCAGCAGTGAAGATCGGGGACTGTACAATGAGCAGTTCTTC. The rearrangement uses TRBV6-1 and TRBJ2-1; D perhaps matches TRBD2 (6 bases). Germline V gene sequence: CDR1 MNHNS, CDR2 SASEGT. V was pared by 1 base and J by 4 bases, with 11 bases between. There are 15 residues in the CDR3.

In this sample, this clone turned up once. V gene TRBV7-9 combines with J gene TRBJ1-1; a possible D gene is TRBD1 (5 bases). The ends were cut back, 0 bases at V and 4 bases at J, with 12 bases in the middle. Germline V gives CDR1 SEHNR, CDR2 FQNEAQ (reference sequence). The CDR3 length is 15 residues. CDR3 DNA sequence: TGTGCCAGCAGCTTAGCGGGCAGGGTAAGCACTGAAGCTTTCTTT. Its protein product is CASSLAGRVSTEAFF.

The chain joins TRBV18 to TRBJ2-7, with 7 bases fitting TRBD1. This CDR3 contains 14 residues. V trimming: 6 bases; J trimming: 3 bases; junction bases outside the gene matches: 8. Per germline, CDR1 KGHSH and CDR2 LQKENI. The CDR3 spells CASSSGTADYEQYF. Written as DNA, the CDR3 is TGTGCCAGCTCGTCCGGGACAGCCGACTACGAGCAGTACTTC.

The V gene is TRBV5-4, the J gene TRBJ2-3, with 8 bases that match TRBD2. The CDR3 covers 15 residues. Germline assignment: CDR1 SGHNT and CDR2 YYREEE (reference sequence). V was pared by 1 base and J by 5 bases, with 6 bases of the junction left unmatched. Here the CDR3 reads CASSLIAGMEDTQYF. The DNA for the CDR3 is TGTGCCAGCAGCTTGATAGCGGGGATGGAAGATACGCAGTATTTT.

The genes are TRBV5-1 and TRBJ2-6; the D is unclear. V was trimmed by 0 bases and J by 0 bases, leaving 7 bases between them. There are 16 residues in the CDR3. Germline V gene sequence: CDR1 SGHRS, CDR2 YFSETQ. The CDR3 DNA is TGCGCCAGCAGCTTGGGGCAGGCCTCTGGGGCCAACGTCCTGACTTTC. As protein: CASSLGQASGANVLTF.

CDR3 amino acids: CASSLAQFKQHPYEQYF. In DNA form, the CDR3 reads TGCGCCAGCAGCTTGGCCCAATTTAAACAGCATCCCTACGAGCAGTACTTC. The V call is TRBV5-1, the J call TRBJ2-5; D uncertain. The end of the DNA is better explained by TRBJ2-7, so the J call may be wrong. The CDR3 length is 17 residues. Germline CDR1 and CDR2: SGHRS and YFSETQ.

In DNA, the CDR3 is TGTGCCAGCAGTGTGAAGGTTCCGGAGGGCCAAAATCAGCCCCAGCATTTT. This codes for CASSVKVPEGQNQPQHF. This chain links TRBV2 with TRBJ1-5; D gene uncertain. V was pared by 4 bases and J by 4 bases, with 20 bases between. The CDR3 totals 17 residues. Germline lookup yields CDR1 SNHLY and CDR2 FYNNEI. The variable domain in full, completed from reference TRBV2 and TRBJ1-5, reads EPEVTQTPSHQVTQMGQEVILRCVPISNHLYFYWYRQILGQKVEFLVSFYNNEISEKSEIFDDQFSVERPDGSNFTLKIRSTKLEDSAMYFCASSVKVPEGQNQPQHFGDGTRLSIL.

This sequence joins TRBV2 and TRBJ2-1; possible D gene TRBD1, 6 bases. Germline V gives CDR1 SNHLY, CDR2 FYNNEI. The V end was cut by 10 bases, the J end by 0 bases, with 10 bases between. The CDR3 is made up of 13 amino acids. The CDR3 nucleotides are TGTGCCATCTCAGGGGACTCCTACAATGAGCAGTTCTTC. Its translation: CAISGDSYNEQFF.

The chain carries TRBV30 and TRBJ1-2, with D perhaps matching TRBD1 (6 bases). The CDR3 spans 15 residues. Germline CDR1 GTSNPN, CDR2 SVGIG (reference sequence). The ends were cut back, 2 bases at V and 3 bases at J, with 16 bases in the middle. The CDR3 bases are TGTGCCTGGAGTAACCCGAATCAGGGGTACTATGGCTACACCTTC. The encoded protein is CAWSNPNQGYYGYTF.

The chain has TRBV29-1 and TRBJ1-3; 9 nucleotides agree with TRBD1. CDR1 is SQVTM, CDR2 ANQGSEA, per germline. Trimming took 7 bases from V and 4 from J; bases not matched to a gene: 11. The CDR3 loop spans 15 amino acids. CDR3 nucleotides: TGCAGCGCCATCGACAGGGGGGTCTCCGGAAACACCATATATTTT. Amino acids: CSAIDRGVSGNTIYF.

The V call is TRBV5-6, the J call TRBJ1-1, with 8 bases identical to TRBD1. The CDR3 loop spans 12 amino acids. J gave up 9 bases and V 4 bases, and 5 bases lay outside the gene matches. CDR1 SGHDT and CDR2 YYEEEE come from the germline V gene. CDR3 DNA sequence: TGTGCCAGCAGCATCCGGGACAGGAAAGCTTTCTTT. Its protein product is CASSIRDRKAFF. Complete variable domain (other parts from reference TRBV5-6 and TRBJ1-1): DAGVTQSPTHLIKTRGQQVTLRCSPKSGHDTVSWYQQALGQGPQFIFQYYEEEERQRGNFPDRFSGHQFPNYSSELNVNALLLGDSALYLCASSIRDRKAFFGQGTRLTVV.

DNA of the CDR3: TGTGCCAGCAGTTACGGGTACACCATATATTTT. Translating gives CASSYGYTIYF. This chain connects TRBV6-1 to TRBJ1-3; D is ambiguous. The CDR3 runs 11 residues. The germline CDR1 and CDR2 sequences are MNHNS and SASEGT. The V gene lost 5 bases and the J gene lost 8 bases, with 7 bases spanning the gap.

This clone has a handful of counts. This chain joins TRBV19 and TRBJ1-1; no clear D. CDR3 length equals 17 residues. Germline V gene lookup returns CDR1 LNHDA and CDR2 SQIVND (reference sequence). V was pared by 5 bases and J by 3 bases, with 22 bases between. CDR3 DNA sequence: TGTGCCAGTAGTGAAGTGGAGGTAGGGTTTGGTGACACTGAAGCTTTCTTT. This translates into CASSEVEVGFGDTEAFF.

The J gene is TRBJ2-5, the V gene TRBV7-9; D is possibly TRBD1 (6 bases). The CDR3 is 16 residues long. The V and J ends lost 5 bases and 2 bases respectively, with 18 bases between them. CDR1 is SEHNR, CDR2 FQNEAQ, per germline (reference sequence). CDR3 nucleotides: TGTGCCAGCAGCGCTACCGGGACATTCTATCAAGAGACCCAGTACTTC. Its protein is CASSATGTFYQETQYF.

The chain carries TRBV7-3 and TRBJ1-1, with D possibly TRBD1 on 5 matching bases. The CDR3 sequence is 13 residues long. Germline lookup yields CDR1 SGHTA and CDR2 FQGTGA. Trimming removed 3 bases at V and 8 bases at J, with 13 bases between. CDR3 in amino acids: CASSFLQGAEAFF. Written as DNA, the CDR3 is TGTGCCAGCAGCTTTTTGCAGGGCGCCGAAGCTTTCTTT.

The chain employs TRBV28 and TRBJ1-2; D is ambiguous. With 4 bases removed from V and 3 bases from J, the gap between germline ends came to 9 bases. The CDR3 length is 13 residues. Germline CDR1 is MDHEN and CDR2 is SYDVKM. The CDR3 loop is CASSSITDYGYTF. CDR3 nucleotide sequence: TGTGCCAGCAGTTCTATCACCGACTATGGCTACACCTTC.

The chain recombines TRBV7-6 with TRBJ2-7; 7 bases line up with TRBD1. The CDR3 covers 14 residues. The V segment lost 6 bases and the J segment 4 bases; nucleotides outside the gene matches: 9. CDR1 and CDR2 (germline): SGHVS, FNYEAQ. CDR3 amino acids: CASSPSGRGYEQYF. The CDR3 nucleotides are TGTGCCAGCAGTCCGTCGGGCAGGGGGTACGAGCAGTACTTC.

This rearrangement joins TRBV7-2 to TRBJ1-2; a weak D match, TRBD1 (5 bases). V was cut by 1 base and J by 7 bases, with 13 bases left in between. CDR3 size: 14 residues. CDR1 is SGHTA and CDR2 is FQGNSA in the germline V gene. CDR3 region: CASSLDKWTFGYTF. The CDR3 DNA sequence: TGTGCCAGCAGCTTAGATAAATGGACATTTGGCTACACCTTC.

The chain has TRBV9 and TRBJ2-1; 10 bases are a match to TRBD2. There are 17 residues in the CDR3. Germline CDR1 is SGDLS and CDR2 is YYNGEE. The J segment lost 0 bases and the V segment lost 0 bases, leaving 3 bases of the junction unmatched. CDR3: CASSVAAGGSSYNEQFF. The CDR3 region has the DNA TGTGCCAGCAGCGTAGCAGCGGGAGGGAGCTCCTACAATGAGCAGTTCTTC. The full variable domain, in which reference TRBV9 and TRBJ2-1 provide the parts outside the CDR3, is DSGVTQTPKHLITATGQRVTLRCSPRSGDLSVYWYQQSLDQGLQFLIQYYNGEERAKGNILERFSAQQFPDLHSELNLSSLELGDSALYFCASSVAAGGSSYNEQFFGPGTRLTVL.

The chain joins TRBV2 to TRBJ1-4; tentative D call: TRBD1 (6 bases). V lost 6 bases, J lost 7 bases, and 21 bases lay in between. The germline V gene encodes CDR1 SNHLY and CDR2 FYNNEI. The CDR3 extends over 16 amino acids. DNA of the CDR3: TGTGCCAGCAGCGCTCACCCCAACAGGGTGAGTGAAAAACTGTTTTTT. This encodes CASSAHPNRVSEKLFF.

V gene TRBV30 combines with J gene TRBJ2-3, with D tentatively TRBD2 (6 bases). Germline V gene data show CDR1 as GTSNPN and CDR2 as SVGIG (reference sequence). Trimming removed 3 bases at V and 0 bases at J, with 13 bases between. This CDR3 is 15 amino acids long. CDR3 nucleotides: TGTGCCTGGAGACGATTGGAGGGCAGCACAGATACGCAGTATTTT. It codes for CAWRRLEGSTDTQYF.

The chain couples TRBV6-1 to TRBJ2-7; a weak D match, TRBD1 (5 bases). The CDR3 totals 12 residues. In germline, CDR1 is MNHNS, CDR2 SASEGT. V lost 3 bases, J lost 7 bases, and 10 bases lay in between. The CDR3 here is CASSDRDREQYF. The DNA of the CDR3 is TGTGCCAGCAGTGACAGGGATAGGGAGCAGTACTTC.

This sequence joins TRBV30 and TRBJ1-6; no reliable D call. The CDR3 spans 15 residues. Trimming cost V 4 bases and J 0 bases, with 10 bases left between them. From germline, CDR1 is GTSNPN and CDR2 SVGIG (reference sequence). Here the CDR3 DNA reads TGTGCCTGGACCGGCGGAAGCTCCTATAATTCACCCCTCCACTTT. Translation: CAWTGGSSYNSPLHF.

As DNA, the CDR3 is TGTGCCAGCAGCCAAAAAAACAGTGACCGCTCCTACAATGAGCAGTTCTTC. Amino acid sequence: CASSQKNSDRSYNEQFF. The chain links TRBV5-4 to TRBJ2-1; D gene uncertain. Germline V gene lookup returns CDR1 SGHNT and CDR2 YYREEE (reference sequence). The CDR3 is 17 residues long. V was trimmed by 4 bases and J by 0 bases, leaving 17 bases between them.

The chain combines TRBV5-1 with TRBJ2-5, with D tentatively TRBD1 (6 bases). The CDR3 has 16 residues. The germline V gene has CDR1 SGHRS and CDR2 YFSETQ. V was pared by 5 bases and J by 4 bases, with 21 bases between. The CDR3 nucleotides are TGCGCCAGCAGTTTCAACCAAGTCAGGGGCCTAGAGACCCAGTACTTC. Protein product: CASSFNQVRGLETQYF.

The rearrangement joins TRBV7-9 to TRBJ1-6; 7 bases are shared with TRBD1. Germline V gene lookup returns CDR1 SEHNR and CDR2 FQNEAQ (reference sequence). Trimming removed 4 bases from V and 9 bases from J; junction bases left unmatched: 12. The CDR3 spans 16 residues. The CDR3 bases are TGTGCCAGCAGCTCCACCGTAGGGGGCGCGGGTTCACCCCTCCACTTT. Translating it yields CASSSTVGGAGSPLHF.

The genes are TRBV19 and TRBJ1-6; maybe TRBD1 (6 bases). Germline CDR1 and CDR2: LNHDA and SQIVND (reference sequence). Between the trimmed V and J ends, which lost 0 bases and 10 bases, there was a span of 13 bases. The CDR3 sequence is 15 residues long. DNA for the CDR3: TGTGCCAGTAGTATAGACGCGCAGGGGCTATCACCCCTCCACTTT. Protein product: CASSIDAQGLSPLHF.